This T cell receptor (beta chain) was observed in a study of cytomegalovirus exposure and HLA in healthy donors. Study details: There were nearly 120 million unique TCR beta sequences, drawn from about 180 million T cells, in an earlier analysis. Study-wide results and caveats: Most TCRs appeared rarely, but some public TCRs recurred in many donors.

60 Vbeta and 13 Jbeta primers were used in PCR. Some clones are missing from TCRdb's copy, which holds only in-frame ones; the method was immunoSEQ multiplex PCR. The sample includes around 130,000 clones, 70% to 80% seen only once; the top ten take roughly 1.9%. To note about this clone: The antigen remains undetermined.

CDR3 size: 13 residues. V was shortened by 3 bases and J by 8 bases, with 11 bases between the two germline ends. Germline V lookup: CDR1 LNHDA, CDR2 SQIVND (reference sequence). This receptor was obtained from a woman aged 45-60 years in good health and CMV-seronegative. This rearrangement joins TRBV19 to TRBJ2-1, with D unclear. The sample taken for sequencing was PBMCs. The CDR3 loop is CASSIPLRDEQFF. Here the CDR3 DNA reads TGTGCCAGTAGTATCCCCCTTCGGGATGAGCAGTTCTTC.